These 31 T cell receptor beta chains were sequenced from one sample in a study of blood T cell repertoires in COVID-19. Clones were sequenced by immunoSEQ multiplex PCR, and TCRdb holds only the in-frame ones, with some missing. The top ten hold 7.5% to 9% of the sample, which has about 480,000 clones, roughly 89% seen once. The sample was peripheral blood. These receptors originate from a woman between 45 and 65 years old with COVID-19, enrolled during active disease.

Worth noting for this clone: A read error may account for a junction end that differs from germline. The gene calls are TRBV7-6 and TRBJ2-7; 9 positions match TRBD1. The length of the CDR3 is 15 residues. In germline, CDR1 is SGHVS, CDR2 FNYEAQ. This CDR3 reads CASSSITGGSHEQYF. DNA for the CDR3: TGTGCCAGCAGCTCGATTACAGGGGGCTCCCACGAGCAGTACTTC.

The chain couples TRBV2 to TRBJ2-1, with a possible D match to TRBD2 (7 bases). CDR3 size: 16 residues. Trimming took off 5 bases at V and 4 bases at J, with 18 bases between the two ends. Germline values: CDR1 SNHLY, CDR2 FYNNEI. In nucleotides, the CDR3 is TGTGCCAGCAGTCTAGATCGGGGGGCCGGGTACAATGAGCAGTTCTTC. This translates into CASSLDRGAGYNEQFF.

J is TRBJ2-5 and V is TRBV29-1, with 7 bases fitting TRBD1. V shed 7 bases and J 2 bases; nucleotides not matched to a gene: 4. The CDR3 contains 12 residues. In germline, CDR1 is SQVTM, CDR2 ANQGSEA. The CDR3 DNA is TGCAGCGGGGGACAGACGCAAGAGACCCAGTACTTC. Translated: CSGGQTQETQYF.

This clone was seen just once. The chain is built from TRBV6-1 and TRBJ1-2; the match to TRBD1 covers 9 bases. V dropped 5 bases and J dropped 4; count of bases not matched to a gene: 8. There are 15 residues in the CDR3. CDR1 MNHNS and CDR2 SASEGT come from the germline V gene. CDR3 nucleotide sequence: TGTGCCAGCAGTCCACAGGGGGCGTCCGGCTATGGCTACACCTTC. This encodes CASSPQGASGYGYTF.

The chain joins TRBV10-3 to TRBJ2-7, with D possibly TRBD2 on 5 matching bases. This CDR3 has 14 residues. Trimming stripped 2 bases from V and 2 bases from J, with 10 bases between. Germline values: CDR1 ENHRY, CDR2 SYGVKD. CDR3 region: CAISEPRETYEQYF. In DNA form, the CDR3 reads TGTGCCATCAGTGAGCCCCGGGAAACCTACGAGCAGTACTTC.

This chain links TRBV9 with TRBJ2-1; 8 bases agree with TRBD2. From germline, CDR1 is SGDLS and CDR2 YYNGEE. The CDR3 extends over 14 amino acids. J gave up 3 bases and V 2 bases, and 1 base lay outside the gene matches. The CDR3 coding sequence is TGTGCCAGCAGCGTTAGCGGGGACTACAATGAGCAGTTCTTC. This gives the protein CASSVSGDYNEQFF.

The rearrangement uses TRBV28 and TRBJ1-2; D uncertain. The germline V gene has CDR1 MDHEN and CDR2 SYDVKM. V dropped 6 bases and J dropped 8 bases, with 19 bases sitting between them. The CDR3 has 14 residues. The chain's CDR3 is CASSPPTFGGGYTF. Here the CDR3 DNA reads TGTGCCAGCAGCCCGCCTACTTTTGGAGGCGGCTACACCTTC.

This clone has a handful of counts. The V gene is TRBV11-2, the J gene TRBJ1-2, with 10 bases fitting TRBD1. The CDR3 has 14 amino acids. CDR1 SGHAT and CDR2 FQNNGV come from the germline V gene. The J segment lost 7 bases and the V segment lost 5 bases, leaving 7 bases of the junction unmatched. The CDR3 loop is CASSLRQGAPGYTF. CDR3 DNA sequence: TGTGCCAGCAGCCTCCGACAGGGGGCCCCTGGCTACACCTTC.

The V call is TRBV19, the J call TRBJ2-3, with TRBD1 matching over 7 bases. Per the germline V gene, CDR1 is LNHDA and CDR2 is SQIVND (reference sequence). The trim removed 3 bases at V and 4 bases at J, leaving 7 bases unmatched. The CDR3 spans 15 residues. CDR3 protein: CASSIIETGSDTQYF. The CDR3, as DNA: TGTGCCAGTAGTATCATCGAGACAGGGTCAGATACGCAGTATTTT.

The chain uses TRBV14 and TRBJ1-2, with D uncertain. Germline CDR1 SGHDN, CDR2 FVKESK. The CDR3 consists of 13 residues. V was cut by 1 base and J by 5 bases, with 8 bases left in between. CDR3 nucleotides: TGTGCCAGCAGCCAAGTTGCGGGGTATGGCTACACCTTC. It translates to CASSQVAGYGYTF. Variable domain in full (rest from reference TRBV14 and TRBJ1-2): EAGVTQFPSHSVIEKGQTVTLRCDPISGHDNLYWYRRVMGKEIKFLLHFVKESKQDESGMPNNRFLAERTGGTYSTLKVQPAELEDSGVYFCASSQVAGYGYTFGSGTRLTVV.

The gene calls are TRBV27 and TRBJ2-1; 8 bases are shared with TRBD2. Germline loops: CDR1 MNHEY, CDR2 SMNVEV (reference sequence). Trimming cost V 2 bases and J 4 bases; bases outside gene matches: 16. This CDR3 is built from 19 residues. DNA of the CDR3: TGTGCCAGCAGTTTAGCACTAGCGGTCTTATGGTTTCTTTACAATGAGCAGTTCTTC. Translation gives CASSLALAVLWFLYNEQFF.

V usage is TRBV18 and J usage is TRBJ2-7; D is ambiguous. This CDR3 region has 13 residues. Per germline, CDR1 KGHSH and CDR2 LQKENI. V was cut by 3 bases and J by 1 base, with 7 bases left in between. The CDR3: CASSPDTSYEQYF. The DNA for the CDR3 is TGTGCCAGCTCACCTGACACGTCCTACGAGCAGTACTTC.

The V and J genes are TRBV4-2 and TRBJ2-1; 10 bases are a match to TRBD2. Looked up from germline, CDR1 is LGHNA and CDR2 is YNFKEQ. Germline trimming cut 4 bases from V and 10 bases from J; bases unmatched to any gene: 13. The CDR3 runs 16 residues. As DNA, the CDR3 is TGTGCCAGCAGCCGCGTACCTAGCGGGGGCGTCAGCGAGCAGTTCTTC. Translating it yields CASSRVPSGGVSEQFF.

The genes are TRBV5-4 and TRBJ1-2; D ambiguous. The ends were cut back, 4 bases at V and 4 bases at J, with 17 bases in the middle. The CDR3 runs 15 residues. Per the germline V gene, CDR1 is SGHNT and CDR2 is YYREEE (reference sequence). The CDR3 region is CASSPSLTGFYGYTF. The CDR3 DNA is TGTGCCAGCAGCCCTTCTTTAACGGGGTTCTATGGCTACACCTTC.

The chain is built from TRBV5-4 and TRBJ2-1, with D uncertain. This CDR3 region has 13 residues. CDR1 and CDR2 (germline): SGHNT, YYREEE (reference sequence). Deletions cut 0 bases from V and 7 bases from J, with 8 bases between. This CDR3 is CASSLADTNEQFF. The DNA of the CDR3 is TGTGCCAGCAGCTTGGCCGACACAAATGAGCAGTTCTTC. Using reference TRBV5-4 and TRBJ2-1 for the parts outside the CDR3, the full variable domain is ETGVTQSPTHLIKTRGQQVTLRCSSQSGHNTVSWYQQALGQGPQFIFQYYREEENGRGNFPPRFSGLQFPNYSSELNVNALELDDSALYLCASSLADTNEQFFGPGTRLTVL.

CDR3 sequence: CASSLWTETYEQYF. The CDR3 nucleotides read TGTGCCAGCAGCTTATGGACAGAAACCTACGAGCAGTACTTC. V usage is TRBV5-5 and J usage is TRBJ2-7; D is perhaps TRBD1 (6 bases). Trimming took off 2 bases at V and 2 bases at J, with 11 bases between the two ends. The CDR3 length is 14 residues. Germline V gene data show CDR1 as SGHKS and CDR2 as YYEKEE (reference sequence).

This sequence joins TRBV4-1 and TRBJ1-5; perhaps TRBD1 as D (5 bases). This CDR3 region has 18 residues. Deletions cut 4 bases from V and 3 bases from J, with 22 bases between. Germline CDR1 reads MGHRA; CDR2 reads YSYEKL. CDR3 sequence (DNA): TGCGCCAGCAGCCCAGAAGGTTCTAGGGGTCAACCCAATCAGCCCCAGCATTTT. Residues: CASSPEGSRGQPNQPQHF.

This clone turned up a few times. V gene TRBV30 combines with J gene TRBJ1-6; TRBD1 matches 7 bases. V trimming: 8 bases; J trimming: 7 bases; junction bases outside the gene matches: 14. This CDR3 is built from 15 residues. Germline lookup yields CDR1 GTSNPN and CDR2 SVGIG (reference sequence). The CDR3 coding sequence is TGTGCCGTCCAGACAGGGAAGACCCGAAATTCACCCCTCCACTTT. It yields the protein CAVQTGKTRNSPLHF.

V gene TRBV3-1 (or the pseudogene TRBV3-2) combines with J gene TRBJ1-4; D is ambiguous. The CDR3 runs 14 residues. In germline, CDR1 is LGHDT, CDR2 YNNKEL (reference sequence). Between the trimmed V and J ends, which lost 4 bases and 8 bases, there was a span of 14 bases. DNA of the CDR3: TGTGCCAGCAGCCCTGATGTGGGAGGAGAAAAACTGTTTTTT. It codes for CASSPDVGGEKLFF.

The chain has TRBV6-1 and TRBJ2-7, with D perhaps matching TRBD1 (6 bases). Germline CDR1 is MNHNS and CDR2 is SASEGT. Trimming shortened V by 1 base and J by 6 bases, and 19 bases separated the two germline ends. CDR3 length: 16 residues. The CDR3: CASSEVARTVLSEQYF. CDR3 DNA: TGTGCCAGCAGTGAAGTCGCTCGGACAGTTTTAAGCGAGCAGTACTTC.

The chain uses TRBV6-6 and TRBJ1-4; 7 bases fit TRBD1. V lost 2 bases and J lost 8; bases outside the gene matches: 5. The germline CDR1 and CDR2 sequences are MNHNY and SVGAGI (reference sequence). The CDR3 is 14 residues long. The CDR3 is CASSYGRGVEKLFF. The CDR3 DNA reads TGTGCCAGCAGTTACGGCAGGGGGGTCGAAAAACTGTTTTTT.

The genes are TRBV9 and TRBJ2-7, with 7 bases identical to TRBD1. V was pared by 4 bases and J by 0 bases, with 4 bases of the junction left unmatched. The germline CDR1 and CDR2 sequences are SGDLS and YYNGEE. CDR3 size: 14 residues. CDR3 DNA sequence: TGTGCCAGCAGCCCCCGGGACAGCTCCTACGAGCAGTACTTC. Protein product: CASSPRDSSYEQYF. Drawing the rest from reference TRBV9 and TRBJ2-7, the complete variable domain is DSGVTQTPKHLITATGQRVTLRCSPRSGDLSVYWYQQSLDQGLQFLIQYYNGEERAKGNILERFSAQQFPDLHSELNLSSLELGDSALYFCASSPRDSSYEQYFGPGTRLTVT.

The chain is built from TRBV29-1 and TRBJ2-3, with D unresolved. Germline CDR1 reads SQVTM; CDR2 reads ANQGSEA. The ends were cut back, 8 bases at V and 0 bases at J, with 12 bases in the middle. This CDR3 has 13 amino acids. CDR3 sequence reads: CSTPEASTDTQYF. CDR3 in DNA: TGCAGCACCCCAGAGGCCAGCACAGATACGCAGTATTTT.

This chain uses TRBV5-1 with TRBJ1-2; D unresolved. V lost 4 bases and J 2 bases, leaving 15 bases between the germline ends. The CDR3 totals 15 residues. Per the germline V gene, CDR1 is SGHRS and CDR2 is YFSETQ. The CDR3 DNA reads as TGCGCCAGCAGCCTGCACATCGCGAGGAACTATGGCTACACCTTC. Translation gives CASSLHIARNYGYTF.

This CDR3 reads CASSTFRDRDGYTF. Here the CDR3 DNA reads TGTGCCAGCAGCACGTTCCGGGACAGGGATGGCTACACCTTC. The chain has TRBV7-2 and TRBJ1-2; 9 nucleotides match TRBD1. Germline assignment: CDR1 SGHTA and CDR2 FQGNSA. The CDR3 consists of 14 residues. V gave up 5 bases and J gave up 6 bases; unmatched junction bases: 7.

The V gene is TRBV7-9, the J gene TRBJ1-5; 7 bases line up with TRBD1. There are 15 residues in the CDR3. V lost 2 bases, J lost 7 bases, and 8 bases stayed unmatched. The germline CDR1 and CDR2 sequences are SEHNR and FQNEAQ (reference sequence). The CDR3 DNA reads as TGTGCCAGCAGCTTAAGTGCAGGGGGAGGCCAGCCCCAGCATTTT. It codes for CASSLSAGGGQPQHF.

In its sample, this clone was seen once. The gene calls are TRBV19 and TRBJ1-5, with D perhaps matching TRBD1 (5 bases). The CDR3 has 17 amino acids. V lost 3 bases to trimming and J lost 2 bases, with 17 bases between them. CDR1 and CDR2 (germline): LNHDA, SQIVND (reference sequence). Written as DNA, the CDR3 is TGTGCCAGTAGTATCGGGGGAGGGGCGCAGGGCAATCAGCCCCAGCATTTT. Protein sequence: CASSIGGGAQGNQPQHF.

Here the CDR3 DNA reads TGTGCCAGCTCCTGGGGGGGACAAGAAAACACCATATATTTT. This gives the protein CASSWGGQENTIYF. The chain has TRBV25-1 and TRBJ1-3, with D maybe TRBD1 (6 bases). Per the germline V gene, CDR1 is MGHDK and CDR2 is SYGVNS. Trimming cost V 8 bases and J 6 bases, with 17 bases left between them. This CDR3 region has 14 residues.

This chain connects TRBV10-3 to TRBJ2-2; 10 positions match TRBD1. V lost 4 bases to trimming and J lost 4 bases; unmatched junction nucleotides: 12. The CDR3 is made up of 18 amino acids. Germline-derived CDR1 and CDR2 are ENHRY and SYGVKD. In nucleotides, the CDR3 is TGTGCCATCAGTGTCCCCCTAGGACAGGGGGGGACCACCGGGGAGCTGTTTTTT. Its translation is CAISVPLGQGGTTGELFF.

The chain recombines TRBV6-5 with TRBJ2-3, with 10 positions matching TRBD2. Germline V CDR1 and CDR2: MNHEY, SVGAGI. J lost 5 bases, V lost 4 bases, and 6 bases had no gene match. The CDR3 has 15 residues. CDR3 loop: CASSSSGGARDTQYF. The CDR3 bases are TGTGCCAGCAGTTCCAGCGGGGGGGCCCGAGATACGCAGTATTTT.

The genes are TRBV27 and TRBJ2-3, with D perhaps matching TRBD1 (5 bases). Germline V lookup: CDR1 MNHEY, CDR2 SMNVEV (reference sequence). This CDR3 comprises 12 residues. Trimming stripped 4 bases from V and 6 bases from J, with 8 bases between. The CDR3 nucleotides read TGTGCCAGCAGTTCAGGGCCCGATACGCAGTATTTT. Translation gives CASSSGPDTQYF.